This record concerns one T cell receptor (beta chain) sequence. Using immunoSEQ multiplex PCR, the repertoire was profiled, and TCRdb retains in-frame clones only, with some absent. Among tens of thousands of clones listed, around 89% were seen once. The sample is drawn from a study of T cell changes during pregnancy in multiple sclerosis. CDR1 and CDR2 from the germline V gene are SGHTA and FQGNSA. This CDR3 is 18 amino acids long. The V gene end was trimmed by 5 bases and the J gene end by 1 base; junction bases not matched to a gene: 8. This receptor was taken from a female donor in good health, enrolled as a control in a pregnancy study. The chain carries TRBV7-2 and TRBJ2-1; TRBD2 agrees at 13 bases. The input for sequencing was peripheral blood, taken in the first trimester of pregnancy. In DNA, the CDR3 is TGTGCCAGCAGCCGATTTGGGGGACTAGCGGGATCCTACAATGAGCAGTTCTTC. Its protein product is CASSRFGGLAGSYNEQFF. Based on the CDR3 plus reference TRBV7-2 and TRBJ2-1, the full variable domain is GAGVSQSPSNKVTEKGKDVELRCDPISGHTALYWYRQSLGQGLEFLIYFQGNSAPDKSGLPSDRFSAERTGGSVSTLTIQRTQQEDSAVYLCASSRFGGLAGSYNEQFFGPGTRLTVL.